The present T cell receptor (beta chain) was sequenced within a study of lymphopenia after photon versus proton radiotherapy. General study results and limits: Relative stability marked proton patients; photon patients lost diversity and naive cells. In patients who died, overall survival fell as post-nadir TCR diversity dropped more. After lymphocyte nadir, photon-treated repertoires showed oligoclonal expansion, especially CD8+ Temra. Survival link was tested only in deceased patients; proton benefit remains a possibility.

The sample holds one count of this clone. The antigen remains unidentified. The CDR3 has 14 residues. The germline V gene has CDR1 SGHRS and CDR2 YFSETQ. With V trimmed by 4 bases and J by 2 bases, 3 bases remained unmatched. Clones were read by immunoSEQ multiplex PCR, and TCRdb kept only the in-frame ones, dropping some. Found here are 50,000 to 70,000 clones, about nine tenths of them singletons; the top ten hold roughly 13%. The sample was peripheral blood, taken from a patient treated with proton-based radiotherapy. The rearrangement joins TRBV5-1 to TRBJ1-3; 7 positions agree with TRBD1. This receptor was identified in a man at least 80 years old with esophageal cancer. The CDR3 is CASSTDRAGNTIYF. The DNA of the CDR3 is TGCGCCAGCAGCACCGACAGGGCTGGAAACACCATATATTTT.